Given below is one T cell receptor (beta chain) in context. The source of the sample is a study of cytomegalovirus exposure and HLA in healthy donors. The PCR made use of 60 Vbeta and 13 Jbeta primers. Sequenced by immunoSEQ multiplex PCR; TCRdb stores in-frame clones only, minus some. The sample shows some 70,000 clones, 70% to 85% of them seen only once. V shed 6 bases, J shed 7 bases, and the junction held 5 bases outside the gene matches. The CDR3 is made up of 14 amino acids. In germline, CDR1 is MNHEY, CDR2 SVGAGI. Sequencing input: PBMCs. The chain is built from TRBV6-5 and TRBJ1-4; TRBD1 matches 10 bases. The TCR sequence derives from a woman between 50 and 59 years old in good health and CMV-seronegative. CDR3 DNA: TGTGCCAGCAGGGAAGACAGGGGGCCTGAAAAACTGTTTTTT. Translating it yields CASREDRGPEKLFF.